This TCR beta chain was identified during a study of CD8+ T cells in alopecia areata. Treatment specified: oral pan-JAK inhibitor, 5-10 mg twice daily. The CDR3 runs 17 residues. The V gene end was trimmed by 4 bases and the J gene end by 5 bases; junction bases not matched to a gene: 11. Per germline, CDR1 SGHRS and CDR2 YFSETQ. RNA extraction and reverse transcription yielded cDNA as sequencing template. Assay: immunoSEQ multiplex PCR; the TCRdb copy retains only in-frame clones and omits some. Of 98,000 or so clones listed, 61% were seen once; the top ten hold around 15%. V usage is TRBV5-1 and J usage is TRBJ2-5, with TRBD2 matching over 13 bases. The specimen comprised CD8+ T cells sorted from blood, sampled at week 4, from a patient treated with tofacitinib. This TCR derives from a human donor with alopecia areata. This CDR3 is CASSTGLAGNLFETQYF. CDR3 DNA sequence: TGCGCCAGCAGCACGGGACTAGCGGGAAACTTGTTCGAGACCCAGTACTTC. Combining the CDR3 with reference TRBV5-1 and TRBJ2-5 gives the whole variable domain KAGVTQTPRYLIKTRGQQVTLSCSPISGHRSVSWYQQTPGQGLQFLFEYFSETQRNKGNFPGRFSGRQFSNSRSEMNVSTLELGDSALYLCASSTGLAGNLFETQYFGPGTRLLVL.